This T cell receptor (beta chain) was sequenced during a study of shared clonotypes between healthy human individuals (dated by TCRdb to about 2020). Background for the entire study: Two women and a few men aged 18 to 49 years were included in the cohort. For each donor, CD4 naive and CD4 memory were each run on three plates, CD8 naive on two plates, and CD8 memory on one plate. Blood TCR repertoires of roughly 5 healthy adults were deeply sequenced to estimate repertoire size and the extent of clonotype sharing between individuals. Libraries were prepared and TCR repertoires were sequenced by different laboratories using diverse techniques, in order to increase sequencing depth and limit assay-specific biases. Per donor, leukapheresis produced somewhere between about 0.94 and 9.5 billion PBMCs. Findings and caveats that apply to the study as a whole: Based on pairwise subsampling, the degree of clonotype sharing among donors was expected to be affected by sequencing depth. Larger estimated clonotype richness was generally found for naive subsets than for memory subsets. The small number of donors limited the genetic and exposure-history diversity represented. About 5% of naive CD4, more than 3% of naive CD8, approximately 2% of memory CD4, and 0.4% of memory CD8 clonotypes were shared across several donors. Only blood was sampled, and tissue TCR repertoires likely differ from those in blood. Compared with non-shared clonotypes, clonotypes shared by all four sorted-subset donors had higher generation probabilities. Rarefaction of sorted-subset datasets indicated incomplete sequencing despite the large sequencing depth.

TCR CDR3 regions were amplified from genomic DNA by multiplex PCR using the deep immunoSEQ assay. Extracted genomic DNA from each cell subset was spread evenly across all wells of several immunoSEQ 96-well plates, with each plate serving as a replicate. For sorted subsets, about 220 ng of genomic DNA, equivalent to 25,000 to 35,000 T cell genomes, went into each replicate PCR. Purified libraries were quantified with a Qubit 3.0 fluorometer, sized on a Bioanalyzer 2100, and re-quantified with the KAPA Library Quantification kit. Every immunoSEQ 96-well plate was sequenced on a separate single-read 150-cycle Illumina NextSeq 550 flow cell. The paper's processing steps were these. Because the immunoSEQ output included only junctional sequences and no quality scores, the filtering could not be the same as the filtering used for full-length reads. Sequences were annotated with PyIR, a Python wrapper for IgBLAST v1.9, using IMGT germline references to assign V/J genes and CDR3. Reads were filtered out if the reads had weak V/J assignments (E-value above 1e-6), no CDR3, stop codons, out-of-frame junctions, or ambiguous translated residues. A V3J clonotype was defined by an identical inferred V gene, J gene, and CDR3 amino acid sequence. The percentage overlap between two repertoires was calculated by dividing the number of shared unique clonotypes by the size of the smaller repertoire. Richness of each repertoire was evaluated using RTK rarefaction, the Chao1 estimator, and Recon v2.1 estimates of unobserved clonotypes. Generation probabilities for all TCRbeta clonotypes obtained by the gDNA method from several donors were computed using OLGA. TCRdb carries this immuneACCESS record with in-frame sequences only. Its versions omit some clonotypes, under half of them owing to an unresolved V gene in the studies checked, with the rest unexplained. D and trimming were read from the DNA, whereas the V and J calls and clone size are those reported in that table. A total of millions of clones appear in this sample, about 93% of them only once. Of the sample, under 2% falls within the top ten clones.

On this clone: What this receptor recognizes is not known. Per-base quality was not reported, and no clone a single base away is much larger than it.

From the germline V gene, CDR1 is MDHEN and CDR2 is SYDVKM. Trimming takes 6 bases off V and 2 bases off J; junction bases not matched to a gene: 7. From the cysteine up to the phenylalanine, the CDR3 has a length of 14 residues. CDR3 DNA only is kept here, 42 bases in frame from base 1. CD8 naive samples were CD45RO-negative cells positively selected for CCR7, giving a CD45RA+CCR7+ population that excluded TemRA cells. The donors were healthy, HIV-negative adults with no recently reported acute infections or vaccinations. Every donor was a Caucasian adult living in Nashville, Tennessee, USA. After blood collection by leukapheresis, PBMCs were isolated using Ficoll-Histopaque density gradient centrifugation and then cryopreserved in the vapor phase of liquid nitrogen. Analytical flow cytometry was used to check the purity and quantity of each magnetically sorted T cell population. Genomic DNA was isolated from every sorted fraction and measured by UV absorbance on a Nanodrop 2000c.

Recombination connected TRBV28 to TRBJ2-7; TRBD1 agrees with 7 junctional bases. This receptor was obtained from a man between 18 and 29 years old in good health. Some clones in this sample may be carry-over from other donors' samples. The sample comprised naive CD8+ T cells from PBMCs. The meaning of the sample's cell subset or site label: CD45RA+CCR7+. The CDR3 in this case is CASRGPGQTYEQYF. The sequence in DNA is TGTGCCAGCAGAGGTCCGGGACAGACCTACGAGCAGTACTTC.